This T cell receptor beta chain was obtained from a study of cytomegalovirus exposure and HLA in healthy donors. General observations from the study: In a later analysis, a missense DCLRE1C variant was linked to TCR beta V- and J-gene trimming. As immune exposure information, only CMV serostatus was available. In a later analysis, across HLA loci, associated TCR counts were highest for DRB1, lowest for HLA-C. A later analysis reportedly found fewer N-insertions in an Asian-associated ancestry cluster than the approximately 660-donor mean.

As regards this clone: Its cognate antigen is unknown.

Use of 60 Vbeta and 13 Jbeta primers characterized the PCR. Generated by immunoSEQ multiplex PCR, the TCRdb table keeps only in-frame clones and is missing some. Of 90,000 to 120,000 clones listed, approximately 76% are singletons. The CDR3 length is 14 residues. The V and J genes are TRBV12-1 and TRBJ2-4; the table names TRBD1, a call not compared with the DNA. TRBV12-1 constitutes a pseudogene. Sequences were obtained from PBMCs. The source is a young man in good health and CMV-seronegative. The CDR3 region is CASSFWPRDTIQYF. The CDR3 nucleotides read TGTGCCAGCAGCTTTTGGCCTCGGGACACCATTCAGTACTTC.